This note documents a single T cell receptor beta chain sequence. Its antigen is unknown. Per the germline V gene, CDR1 is SGHRS and CDR2 is YFSETQ. Unmatched junction bases numbered 4, after V lost 9 bases and J lost 2 bases. This CDR3 is 14 amino acids long. This entry belongs to a study of cytomegalovirus exposure and HLA in healthy donors. Whole-study results and caveats: One cluster of highly shared sequence variants probably arose as a sequencing artifact. Some TCR beta chains (roughly 160 of them) were listed as cytomegalovirus-associated.

In the PCR, 60 Vbeta and 13 Jbeta primers were used. This table comes from immunoSEQ multiplex PCR, and its TCRdb copy is limited to in-frame clones, with some not included. This sample carries more than 150,000 clones, approximately 85% of them seen once, and the ten largest clones take approximately 8.5%. The chain is built from TRBV5-1 and TRBJ2-3; 12 bases agree with TRBD1. Sequenced: PBMCs. The receptor was derived from a man in his late teens or twenties in good health and CMV-seropositive. CDR3: CATRGQGATDTQYF. The DNA of the CDR3 is TGCGCCACCCGGGGACAGGGGGCCACAGATACGCAGTATTTT.